Sequencing of this T cell receptor (beta chain) was carried out in a study of blood T cells in healthy people across ages. Whole-study findings and limits: With naive T cell percentage, TCR beta diversity showed a strong correlation. Naive CD4+ cells and diversity were both higher in long-lived donors than in aged donors.

Alongside a J-beta primer mix, a sample-barcoded 5' primer served in a second PCR lasting roughly 6 to 12 cycles. TCRdb re-analysed the 5' RACE reads in MiXCR, keeping a single row per CDR3 protein. Here the sample spans hundreds of thousands of distinct CDR3 sequences, around three fifths being singletons. This clonotype was observed once. Its target is unknown. A read error may account for a junction end that differs from germline. This CDR3 is 16 amino acids long. Per the germline V gene, CDR1 is SGHRS and CDR2 is YFSETQ. V gene TRBV5-1 combines with J gene TRBJ1-2; unclear D gene. Specimen: blood. This clonotype was obtained from a man aged 40-49 years in good health. The CDR3 nucleotides read TGCGCCAGCAGCTTGAGTCCGAGGACGGCTAATTATGGCTACACCTTC. Its protein product is CASSLSPRTANYGYTF.